The 16 T cell receptor beta chains in this list originate from one sample, sequenced in a study of a mutant IDH1 vaccine in newly diagnosed glioma. These receptors have no known antigen. Profiled with immunoSEQ multiplex PCR; TCRdb holds only in-frame clones, not every one. The sample shows some 70,000 clones, less than 90% of them seen only once. Time point given: week 35, safety follow-up. In every dose of vaccine, 300 ug of mutant IDH1 20-mer peptide was given alongside topical imiquimod. The sequencing here drew on PBMCs, taken from a glioma patient whose treatment included an IDH1 peptide vaccine. Receptors were obtained from a man in his late teens or twenties with glioma.

This clone turned up a few times. The chain joins TRBV2 to TRBJ1-5; D is possibly TRBD1 (5 bases). CDR3 length: 15 amino acids. V lost 3 bases and J lost 3, with 12 bases in between. Germline V gives CDR1 SNHLY, CDR2 FYNNEI. In nucleotides, the CDR3 is TGTGCCAGCAGTGAGAGGGGCGCATCCAATCAGCCCCAGCATTTT. It codes for CASSERGASNQPQHF.

The V and J genes are TRBV5-1 and TRBJ2-1; TRBD2 aligns across 16 bases. Germline V gives CDR1 SGHRS, CDR2 YFSETQ. Losses at the gene ends were 4 bases for V and 9 bases for J; bases not matched to a gene: 7. This CDR3 contains 16 residues. In DNA, the CDR3 is TGCGCCAGCAGCCGGGGACTAGCGGGAGGGCAGGGTGAGCAGTTCTTC. It yields the protein CASSRGLAGGQGEQFF.

The gene calls are TRBV5-1 and TRBJ2-2; D unclear. Trimming pared 4 bases from V and 5 bases from J, leaving 12 bases between. The CDR3 totals 14 residues. Looked up from germline, CDR1 is SGHRS and CDR2 is YFSETQ. The CDR3 DNA is TGCGCCAGCAGCCGCAGAGGAGATACCGGGGAGCTGTTTTTT. Translation gives CASSRRGDTGELFF.

The chain uses TRBV9 and TRBJ1-2; D is unresolved. Per germline, CDR1 SGDLS and CDR2 YYNGEE. This CDR3 is built from 14 residues. Trimming took off 3 bases at V and 2 bases at J, with 11 bases between the two ends. CDR3 sequence: CASSGPLINYGYTF. CDR3 DNA: TGTGCCAGCAGCGGCCCCCTGATCAACTATGGCTACACCTTC.

This clone has a single count. V is TRBV6-6 and J is TRBJ2-5, with D tentatively TRBD1 or TRBD2 (5 bases each). This CDR3 region has 15 residues. Germline CDR1 MNHNY, CDR2 SVGAGI (reference sequence). Between the trimmed V and J ends, which lost 1 base and 4 bases, there was a span of 13 bases. The CDR3 sequence is CASSYLTGTAETQYF. The CDR3, as DNA: TGTGCCAGCAGTTACTTAACCGGGACCGCAGAGACCCAGTACTTC.

CDR3 bases: TGTGCCAGCAGCTCCTTGCGGTCCTTTCACTCTGGGGCCAACGTCCTGACTTTC. Translation gives CASSSLRSFHSGANVLTF. V and J are TRBV7-9 and TRBJ2-6, with D unresolved. The germline gives CDR1 SEHNR, CDR2 FQNEAQ (reference sequence). V was pared by 4 bases and J by 0 bases, with 16 bases between. The CDR3 length is 18 residues.

DNA for the CDR3: TGTGCCAGCAGCTTTCCCCCCGTGGATACGCAGTATTTT. Its translation: CASSFPPVDTQYF. This chain joins TRBV5-4 and TRBJ2-3; D gene unclear. Trimming stripped 2 bases from V and 6 bases from J, with 10 bases between. Germline CDR1 reads SGHNT; CDR2 reads YYREEE (reference sequence). There are 13 residues in the CDR3.

This chain links TRBV5-6 with TRBJ2-1; D perhaps matches TRBD2 (6 bases). CDR3 size: 14 residues. The V gene's germline CDR1 is SGHDT and CDR2 YYEEEE. Between the trimmed V and J ends, which lost 3 bases and 4 bases, there was a span of 11 bases. DNA for the CDR3: TGTGCCAGCAGCTCAGTGGGGACTTACAATGAGCAGTTCTTC. The encoded protein is CASSSVGTYNEQFF.

V usage is TRBV5-4 and J usage is TRBJ1-2; a possible D gene is TRBD1 (6 bases). Germline-derived CDR1 and CDR2 are SGHNT and YYREEE (reference sequence). The CDR3 length is 14 residues. V was pared by 4 bases and J by 3 bases, with 13 bases between. CDR3 bases: TGTGCCAGCAGCCCTCCTCCAGGGGACTATGGCTACACCTTC. Translation: CASSPPPGDYGYTF.

V is TRBV13 and J is TRBJ2-7; TRBD1 is a possible D gene (6 bases). CDR1 and CDR2 from the germline V gene are PRHDT and FYEKMQ (reference sequence). Deletions cut 5 bases from V and 4 bases from J, with 9 bases between. This CDR3 is built from 12 residues. The CDR3 nucleotides are TGTGCCAGCAGCCCGGACAGATACGAGCAGTACTTC. The encoded protein is CASSPDRYEQYF.

The chain uses TRBV4-2 and TRBJ2-3; D remains unclear. Trimming left V 0 bases short and J 5 bases short, with 3 bases between. In germline, CDR1 is LGHNA, CDR2 YNFKEQ. CDR3 length equals 12 residues. Here the CDR3 reads CASSQDGDTQYF. CDR3 sequence (DNA): TGTGCCAGCAGCCAAGATGGAGATACGCAGTATTTT.

This rearrangement joins TRBV7-8 to TRBJ2-5, with 9 bases matching TRBD2. V trimming: 5 bases; J trimming: 3 bases; junction bases outside the gene matches: 4. The CDR3 spans 14 residues. Germline CDR1 SGHVS, CDR2 FQNEAQ. CDR3 DNA sequence: TGTGCCAGCAGCACAAGACTAGCGGAAGAGACCCAGTACTTC. It is translated as CASSTRLAEETQYF. The full variable domain, rest sourced from reference TRBV7-8 and TRBJ2-5, is GAGVSQSPRYKVAKRGQDVALRCDPISGHVSLFWYQQALGQGPEFLTYFQNEAQLDKSGLPSDRFFAERPEGSVSTLKIQRTQQEDSAVYLCASSTRLAEETQYFGPGTRLLVL.

The chain couples TRBV10-3 to TRBJ2-2, with a possible D match to TRBD1 (5 bases). Trimming removed 6 bases at V and 3 bases at J, with 17 bases between. Per the germline V gene, CDR1 is ENHRY and CDR2 is SYGVKD. CDR3 length equals 16 residues. CDR3 DNA: TGTGCCATCAGGGACCTGGGGCGAGGAGACACCGGGGAGCTGTTTTTT. Translating gives CAIRDLGRGDTGELFF.

The chain carries TRBV28 and TRBJ2-6, with a weak D call TRBD1 (6 bases). Germline V lookup: CDR1 MDHEN, CDR2 SYDVKM. The CDR3 runs 19 residues. With 3 bases removed from V and 1 base from J, the gap between germline ends came to 19 bases. Here the CDR3 reads CASSFFSGHTPSGANVLTF. The CDR3 nucleotides read TGTGCCAGCAGTTTCTTCTCGGGACATACGCCATCTGGGGCCAACGTCCTGACTTTC.

The chain employs TRBV30 and TRBJ2-1, with 11 positions matching TRBD2. From germline, CDR1 is GTSNPN and CDR2 SVGIG (reference sequence). The CDR3 is 17 amino acids. Trimming removed 2 bases from V and 4 bases from J; junction bases left unmatched: 10. The CDR3 bases are TGTGCCTGGAGTTACCGATCGACTAGCGGGGATTACAATGAGCAGTTCTTC. Protein: CAWSYRSTSGDYNEQFF.

The chain links TRBV6-5 to TRBJ1-1; 8 bases map to TRBD1. There are 16 residues in the CDR3. V lost 3 bases and J lost 1; bases outside the gene matches: 7. Per germline, CDR1 MNHEY and CDR2 SVGAGI. The CDR3 loop reads CASSYQGAISNTEAFF. CDR3 DNA sequence: TGTGCCAGCAGTTATCAGGGGGCGATCTCGAACACTGAAGCTTTCTTT.